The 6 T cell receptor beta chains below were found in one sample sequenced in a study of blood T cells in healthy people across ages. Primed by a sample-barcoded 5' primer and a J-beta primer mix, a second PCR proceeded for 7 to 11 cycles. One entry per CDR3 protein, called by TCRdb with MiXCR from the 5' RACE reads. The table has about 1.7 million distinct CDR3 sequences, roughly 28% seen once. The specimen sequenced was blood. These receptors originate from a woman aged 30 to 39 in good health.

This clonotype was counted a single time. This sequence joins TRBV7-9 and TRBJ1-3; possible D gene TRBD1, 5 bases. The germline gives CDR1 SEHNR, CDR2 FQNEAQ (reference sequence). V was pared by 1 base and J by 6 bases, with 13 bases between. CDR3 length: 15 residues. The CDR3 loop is CASSLVGQGLNTIYF. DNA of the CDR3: TGTGCCAGCAGCTTAGTTGGCCAGGGACTAAACACCATATATTTT.

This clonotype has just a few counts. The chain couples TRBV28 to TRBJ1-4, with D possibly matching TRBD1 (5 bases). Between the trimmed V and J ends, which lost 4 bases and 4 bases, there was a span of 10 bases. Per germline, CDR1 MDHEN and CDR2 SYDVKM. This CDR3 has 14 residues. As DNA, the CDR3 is TGTGCCAGCAGTTCCGACAGAAATAATGAAAAACTGTTTTTT. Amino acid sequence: CASSSDRNNEKLFF.

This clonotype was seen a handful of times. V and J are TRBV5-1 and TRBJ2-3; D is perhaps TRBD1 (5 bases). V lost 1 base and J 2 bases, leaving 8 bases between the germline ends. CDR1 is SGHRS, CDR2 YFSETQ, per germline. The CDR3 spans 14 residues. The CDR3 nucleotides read TGCGCCAGCAGCTTGTTACAGGACACAGATACGCAGTATTTT. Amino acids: CASSLLQDTDTQYF.

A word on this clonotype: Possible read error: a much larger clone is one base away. This CDR3 reads CASSEAEAGSYEQYF. CDR3 nucleotides: TGTGCCAGCAGTGAAGCGGAAGCAGGCTCCTACGAGCAGTACTTC. This sequence joins TRBV6-1 and TRBJ2-7; D not certain. Trimming took 0 bases from V and 0 from J, leaving 9 bases between them. Per germline, CDR1 MNHNS and CDR2 SASEGT. The CDR3 length is 15 residues.

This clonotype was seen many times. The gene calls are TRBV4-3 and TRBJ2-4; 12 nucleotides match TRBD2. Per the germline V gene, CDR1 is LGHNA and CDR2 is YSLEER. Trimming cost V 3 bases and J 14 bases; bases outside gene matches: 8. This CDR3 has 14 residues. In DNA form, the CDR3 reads TGCGCCAGCAGCCACACCTCAGGACTAGCGGGGAAGTACTTC. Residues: CASSHTSGLAGKYF.

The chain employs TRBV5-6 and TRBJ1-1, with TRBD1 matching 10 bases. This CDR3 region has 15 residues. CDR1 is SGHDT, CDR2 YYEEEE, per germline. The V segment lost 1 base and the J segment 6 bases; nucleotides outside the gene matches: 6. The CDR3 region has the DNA TGTGCCAGCAGCTTGCCGGGACAGGGGATGGCTGAAGCTTTCTTT. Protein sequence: CASSLPGQGMAEAFF. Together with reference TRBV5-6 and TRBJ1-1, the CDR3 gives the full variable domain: DAGVTQSPTHLIKTRGQQVTLRCSPKSGHDTVSWYQQALGQGPQFIFQYYEEEERQRGNFPDRFSGHQFPNYSSELNVNALLLGDSALYLCASSLPGQGMAEAFFGQGTRLTVV.